This TCR beta chain was profiled in a study of neurological immune-mediated disorders. At least ten counts were recorded for this clonotype. TCRdb analysed the 5' RACE reads with MiXCR anew, one entry per CDR3 protein. Of roughly 43,000 distinct CDR3 sequences in the sample, 1.9% are singletons; the top ten hold around 2%. The ends lost 3 bases at V and 2 bases at J; junction bases unmatched: 11. There are 17 residues in the CDR3. Germline CDR1 reads DFQATT; CDR2 reads SNEGSKA (reference sequence). The unsorted libraries originated from 2 million PBMCs that had been stored at -80 C. The rearrangement links TRBV20-1 to TRBJ2-3, with TRBD2 matching over 10 bases. The sequence derives from a woman aged 40 to 49 with multiple sclerosis. The sample taken for sequencing was PBMCs. Here the CDR3 reads CSASTSLSGGYTDTQYF. In DNA form, the CDR3 reads TGCAGTGCTAGTACCTCCCTTAGCGGGGGGTACACAGATACGCAGTATTTT.